What follows are 8 T cell receptor beta chains derived from one specimen sequenced in a study of MAIT cells during Salmonella Paratyphi A infection. The study, taken as a whole, reports: Infection appeared not to change oligoclonal MAIT cell TRBV usage, which favoured TRBV20 and TRBV6.

These TCRs are of unknown antigen specificity. As to time point: before S. Paratyphi A challenge (baseline). Valpha7.2+ CD161+ T cells were sorted by flow cytometry as MAIT cells. Using its own MiXCR run on the 5' RACE reads, TCRdb lists one record per CDR3 protein. The sample shows more than 1,300 distinct CDR3 sequences, around 52% of them seen only once. Specimen: MAIT cells from blood, collected at the first sampling point of the challenge study. These receptors originate from a person between 18 and 69 years old who was deliberately infected with Salmonella Paratyphi A in a paratyphoid fever challenge study.

This clonotype occurred a few times. The CDR3 protein is CASSDGLAGEGNEQFF. CDR3 nucleotides: TGTGCCAGCAGTGACGGACTAGCGGGAGAGGGCAATGAGCAGTTCTTC. The genes are TRBV6-4 and TRBJ2-1; 13 nucleotides match TRBD2. After removal of 2 bases from V and 6 bases from J, the junction contained 4 bases not matched to a gene. The germline V gene encodes CDR1 MRHNA and CDR2 SNTAGT. This CDR3 is 16 amino acids long.

The chain uses TRBV6-1 and TRBJ2-4; 13 bases agree with TRBD2. Trimming removed 6 bases from V and 8 bases from J; junction bases left unmatched: 7. Looked up from germline, CDR1 is MNHNS and CDR2 is SASEGT. The CDR3 spans 15 residues. Written as DNA, the CDR3 is TGTGCCAGCAGCGGACTAGCGGGAGATAGGGACATTCAGTACTTC. This codes for CASSGLAGDRDIQYF.

In this sample, this clonotype turned up a few times. The chain is built from TRBV4-3 and TRBJ2-1; the match to TRBD2 covers 8 bases. This CDR3 region has 16 residues. Trimming at V came to 0 bases and at J to 2 bases, leaving 3 bases not matched to a gene. CDR1 is LGHNA and CDR2 is YSLEER in the germline V gene. The CDR3 DNA sequence: TGCGCCAGCAGCCAAGATGTGACTAGCGCCTACAATGAGCAGTTCTTC. Amino acids: CASSQDVTSAYNEQFF.

In its sample, this clonotype was seen a few times. The chain combines TRBV6-1 with TRBJ2-1, with TRBD2 identical over 10 bases. CDR1 is MNHNS, CDR2 SASEGT, per germline. V shed 2 bases, J shed 3 bases, and the junction held 1 base outside the gene matches. This CDR3 region has 15 residues. The CDR3, as DNA: TGTGCCAGCAGTGAAACTAGCGGGAACTACAATGAGCAGTTCTTC. Amino acids: CASSETSGNYNEQFF.

This chain connects TRBV20-1 to TRBJ1-1; the match to TRBD1 covers 7 bases. J lost 5 bases, V lost 7 bases, and 7 bases had no gene match. Germline lookup yields CDR1 DFQATT and CDR2 SNEGSKA (reference sequence). The CDR3 is 12 amino acids. The CDR3 DNA sequence: TGCAGTGGCGGGCAGGGGGATACTGAAGCTTTCTTT. Translating it yields CSGGQGDTEAFF.

This clonotype was detected once. The chain uses TRBV4-2 and TRBJ2-1; a possible D gene is TRBD2 (6 bases). Germline values: CDR1 LGHNA, CDR2 YNFKEQ. The CDR3 is 15 residues long. V was clipped by 4 bases and J by 4 bases, with 14 bases between them. The CDR3 sequence: CASSPVGGDYNEQFF. CDR3 nucleotide sequence: TGTGCCAGCAGCCCGGTCGGAGGGGATTACAATGAGCAGTTCTTC.

As regards this clonotype: In this CDR3 the conserved last residue, phenylalanine or tryptophan, is missing, so a read error is likely. The limits of the CDR3 on the DNA are not certain, so only TCRdb's listed CDR3 is given. This chain links TRBV6-4 with TRBJ2-3; no DNA check was done on the table's D call, TRBD1. The germline gives CDR1 MRHNA, CDR2 SNTAGT. With termini counted, the CDR3 has 15 amino acids. This CDR3 reads CASSAGTGHTDTKYG.

J is TRBJ2-2 and V is TRBV6-1, with 9 bases aligning to TRBD1. Germline V lookup: CDR1 MNHNS, CDR2 SASEGT. The CDR3 totals 15 residues. After removal of 6 bases from V and 11 bases from J, the junction contained 13 bases not matched to a gene. CDR3 in amino acids: CASSMGSTGGSELFF. CDR3 DNA: TGTGCCAGCAGCATGGGGTCGACAGGGGGGAGTGAGCTGTTTTTT.